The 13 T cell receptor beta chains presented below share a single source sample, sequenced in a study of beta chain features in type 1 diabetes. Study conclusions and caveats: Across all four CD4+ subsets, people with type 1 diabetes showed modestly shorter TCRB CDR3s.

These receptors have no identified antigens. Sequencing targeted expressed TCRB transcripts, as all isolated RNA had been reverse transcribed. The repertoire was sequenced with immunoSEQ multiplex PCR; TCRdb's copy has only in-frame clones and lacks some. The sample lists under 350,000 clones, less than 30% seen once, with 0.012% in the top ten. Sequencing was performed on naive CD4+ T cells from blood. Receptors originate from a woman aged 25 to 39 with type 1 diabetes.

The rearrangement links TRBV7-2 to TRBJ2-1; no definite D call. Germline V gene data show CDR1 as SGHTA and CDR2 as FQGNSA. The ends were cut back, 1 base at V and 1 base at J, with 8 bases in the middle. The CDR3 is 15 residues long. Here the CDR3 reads CASSLGQVSYNEQFF. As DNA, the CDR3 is TGTGCCAGCAGCTTAGGGCAGGTATCCTACAATGAGCAGTTCTTC. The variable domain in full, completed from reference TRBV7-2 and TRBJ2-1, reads GAGVSQSPSNKVTEKGKDVELRCDPISGHTALYWYRQSLGQGLEFLIYFQGNSAPDKSGLPSDRFSAERTGGSVSTLTIQRTQQEDSAVYLCASSLGQVSYNEQFFGPGTRLTVL.

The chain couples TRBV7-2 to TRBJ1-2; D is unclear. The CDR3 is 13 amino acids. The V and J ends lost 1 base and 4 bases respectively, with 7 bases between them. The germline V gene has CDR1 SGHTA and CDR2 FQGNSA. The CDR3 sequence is CASSLVGGYGYTF. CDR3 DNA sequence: TGTGCCAGCAGCTTAGTCGGAGGCTATGGCTACACCTTC.

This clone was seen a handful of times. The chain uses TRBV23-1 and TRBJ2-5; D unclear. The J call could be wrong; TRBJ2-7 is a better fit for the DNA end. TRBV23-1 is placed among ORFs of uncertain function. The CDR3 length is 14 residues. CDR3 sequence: CASRFAPRSYEQYF. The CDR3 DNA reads TGCGCCAGCAGATTCGCACCTCGGTCCTACGAGCAGTACTTC.

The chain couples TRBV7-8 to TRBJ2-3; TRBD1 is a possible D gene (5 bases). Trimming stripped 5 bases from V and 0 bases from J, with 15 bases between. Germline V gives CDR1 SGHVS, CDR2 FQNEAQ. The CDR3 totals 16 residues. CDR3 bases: TGTGCCAGCAGCCAGACTCGACAGAGCAGCACAGATACGCAGTATTTT. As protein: CASSQTRQSSTDTQYF. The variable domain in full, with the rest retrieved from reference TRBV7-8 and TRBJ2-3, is GAGVSQSPRYKVAKRGQDVALRCDPISGHVSLFWYQQALGQGPEFLTYFQNEAQLDKSGLPSDRFFAERPEGSVSTLKIQRTQQEDSAVYLCASSQTRQSSTDTQYFGPGTRLTVL.

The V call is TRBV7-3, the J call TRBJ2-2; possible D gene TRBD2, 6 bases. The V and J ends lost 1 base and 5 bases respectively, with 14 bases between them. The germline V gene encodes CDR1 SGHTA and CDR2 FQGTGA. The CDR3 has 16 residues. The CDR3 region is CASSLIPGTSTGELFF. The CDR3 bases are TGTGCCAGCAGCTTAATACCCGGGACTTCGACCGGGGAGCTGTTTTTT.

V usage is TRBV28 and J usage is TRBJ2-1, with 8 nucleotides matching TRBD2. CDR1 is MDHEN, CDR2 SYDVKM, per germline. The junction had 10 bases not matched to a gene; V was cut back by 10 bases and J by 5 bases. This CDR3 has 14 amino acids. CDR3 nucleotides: TGTGCCATACAGTCCGGGACTAGTGACAATGAGCAGTTCTTC. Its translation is CAIQSGTSDNEQFF.

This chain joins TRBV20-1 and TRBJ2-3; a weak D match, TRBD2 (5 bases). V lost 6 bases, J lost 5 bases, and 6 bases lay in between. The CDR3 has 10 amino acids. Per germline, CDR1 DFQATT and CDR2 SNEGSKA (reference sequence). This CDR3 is CSAGVDTQYF. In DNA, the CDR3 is TGCAGTGCCGGGGTAGATACGCAGTATTTT.

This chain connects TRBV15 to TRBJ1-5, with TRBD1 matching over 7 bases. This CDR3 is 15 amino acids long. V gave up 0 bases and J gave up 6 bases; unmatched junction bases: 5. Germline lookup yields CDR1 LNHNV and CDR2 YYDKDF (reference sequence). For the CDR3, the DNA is TGTGCCACCAGCAGAGATGACAGGGCCGGTCAGCCCCAGCATTTT. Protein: CATSRDDRAGQPQHF.

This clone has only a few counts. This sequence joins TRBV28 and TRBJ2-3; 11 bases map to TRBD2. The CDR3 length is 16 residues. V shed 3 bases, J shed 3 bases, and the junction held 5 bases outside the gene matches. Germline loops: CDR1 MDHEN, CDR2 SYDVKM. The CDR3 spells CASSFSGLAATDTQYF. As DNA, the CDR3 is TGTGCCAGCAGTTTCTCGGGACTAGCGGCGACAGATACGCAGTATTTT.

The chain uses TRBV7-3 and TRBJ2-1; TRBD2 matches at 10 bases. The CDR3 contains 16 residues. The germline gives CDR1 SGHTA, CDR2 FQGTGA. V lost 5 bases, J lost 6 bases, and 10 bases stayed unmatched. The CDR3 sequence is CASSPFTAGGGNEQFF. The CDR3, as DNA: TGTGCCAGCAGCCCTTTTACAGCGGGAGGGGGCAATGAGCAGTTCTTC. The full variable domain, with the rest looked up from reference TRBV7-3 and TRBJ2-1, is GAGVSQTPSNKVTEKGKYVELRCDPISGHTALYWYRQSLGQGPEFLIYFQGTGAADDSGLPNDRFFAVRPEGSVSTLKIQRTERGDSAVYLCASSPFTAGGGNEQFFGPGTRLTVL.

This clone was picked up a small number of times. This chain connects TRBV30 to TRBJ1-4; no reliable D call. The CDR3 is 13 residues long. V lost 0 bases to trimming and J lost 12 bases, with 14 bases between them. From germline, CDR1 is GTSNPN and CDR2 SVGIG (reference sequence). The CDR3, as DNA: TGTGCCTGGAGTGTACGGTATGGTACGGAACTGTTTTTT. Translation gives CAWSVRYGTELFF. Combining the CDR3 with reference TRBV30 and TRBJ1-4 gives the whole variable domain SQTIHQWPATLVQPVGSPLSLECTVEGTSNPNLYWYRQAAGRGLQLLFYSVGIGQISSEVPQNLSASRPQDRQFILSSKKLLLSDSGFYLCAWSVRYGTELFFGSGTQLSVL.

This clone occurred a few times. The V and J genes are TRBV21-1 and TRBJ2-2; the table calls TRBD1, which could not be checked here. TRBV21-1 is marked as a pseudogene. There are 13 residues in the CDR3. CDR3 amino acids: CASSPGNTGELFF. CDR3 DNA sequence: TGTGCCAGCAGCCCAGGAAACACCGGGGAGCTGTTTTTT.

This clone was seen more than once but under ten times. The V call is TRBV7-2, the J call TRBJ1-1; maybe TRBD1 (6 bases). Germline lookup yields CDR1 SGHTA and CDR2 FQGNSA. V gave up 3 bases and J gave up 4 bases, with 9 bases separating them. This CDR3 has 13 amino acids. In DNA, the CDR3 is TGTGCCAGCAGCTTTTCAGGGGCCACTGAAGCTTTCTTT. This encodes CASSFSGATEAFF.